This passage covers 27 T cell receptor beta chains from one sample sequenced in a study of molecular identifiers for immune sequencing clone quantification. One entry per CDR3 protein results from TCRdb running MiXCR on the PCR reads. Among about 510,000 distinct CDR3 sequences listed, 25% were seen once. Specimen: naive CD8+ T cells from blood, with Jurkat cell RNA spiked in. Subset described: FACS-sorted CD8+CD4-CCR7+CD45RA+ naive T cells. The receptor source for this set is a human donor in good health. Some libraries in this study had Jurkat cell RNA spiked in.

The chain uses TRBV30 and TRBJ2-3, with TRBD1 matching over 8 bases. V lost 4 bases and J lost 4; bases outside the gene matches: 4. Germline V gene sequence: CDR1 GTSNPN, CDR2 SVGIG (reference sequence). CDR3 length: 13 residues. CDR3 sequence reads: CAWNPGQADTQYF. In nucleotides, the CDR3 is TGTGCCTGGAATCCGGGACAGGCAGATACGCAGTATTTT.

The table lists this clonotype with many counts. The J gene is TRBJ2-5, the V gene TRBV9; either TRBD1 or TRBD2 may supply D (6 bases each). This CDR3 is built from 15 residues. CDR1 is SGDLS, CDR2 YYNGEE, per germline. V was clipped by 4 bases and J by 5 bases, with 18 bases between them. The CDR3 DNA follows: TGTGCCAGCAGCCCCCCGGCTGGGGGGCGCGAGACCCAGTACTTC. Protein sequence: CASSPPAGGRETQYF.

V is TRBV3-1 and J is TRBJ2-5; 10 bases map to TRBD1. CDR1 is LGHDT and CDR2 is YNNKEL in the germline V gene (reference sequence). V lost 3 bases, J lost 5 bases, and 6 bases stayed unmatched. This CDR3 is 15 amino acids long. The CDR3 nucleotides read TGTGCCAGCAGCCAGCTGACAGGGGGCTTGGAGACCCAGTACTTC. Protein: CASSQLTGGLETQYF.

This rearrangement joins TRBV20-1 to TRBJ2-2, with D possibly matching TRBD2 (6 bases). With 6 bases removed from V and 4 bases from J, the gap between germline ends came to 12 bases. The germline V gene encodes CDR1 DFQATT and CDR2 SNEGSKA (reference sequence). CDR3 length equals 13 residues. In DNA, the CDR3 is TGCAGTGCGCGGGACCAGCCCACCGGGGAGCTGTTTTTT. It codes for CSARDQPTGELFF.

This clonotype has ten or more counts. The CDR3 coding sequence is TGTGCCAGCAGTGAATTAGGGGGCAGGGCCACTGAAGCTTTCTTT. This codes for CASSELGGRATEAFF. This chain links TRBV25-1 with TRBJ1-1, with 7 bases aligning to TRBD1. After removal of 1 base from V and 4 bases from J, the junction contained 6 bases not matched to a gene. Germline CDR1 is MGHDK and CDR2 is SYGVNS. CDR3 length: 15 amino acids.

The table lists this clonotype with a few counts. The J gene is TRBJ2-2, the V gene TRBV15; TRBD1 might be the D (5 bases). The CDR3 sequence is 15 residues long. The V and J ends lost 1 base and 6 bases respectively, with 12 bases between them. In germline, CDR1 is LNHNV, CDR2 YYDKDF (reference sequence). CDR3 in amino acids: CATSRAPGFPGELFF. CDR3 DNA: TGTGCCACCAGCAGAGCTCCAGGGTTCCCCGGGGAGCTGTTTTTT.

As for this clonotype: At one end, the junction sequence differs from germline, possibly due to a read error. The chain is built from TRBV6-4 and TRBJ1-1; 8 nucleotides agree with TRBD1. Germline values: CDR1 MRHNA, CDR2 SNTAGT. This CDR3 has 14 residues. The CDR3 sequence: CASSDSTGATEALF. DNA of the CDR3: TGTGCCAGCAGTGACTCGACAGGGGCCACTGAAGCTCTCTTT.

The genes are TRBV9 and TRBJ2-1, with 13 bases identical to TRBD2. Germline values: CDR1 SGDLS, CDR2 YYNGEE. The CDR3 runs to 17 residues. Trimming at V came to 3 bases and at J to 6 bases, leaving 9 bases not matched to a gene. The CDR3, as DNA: TGTGCCAGCAGCGCGTCACTAGCGGGAGGGTTGGGCAATGAGCAGTTCTTC. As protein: CASSASLAGGLGNEQFF.

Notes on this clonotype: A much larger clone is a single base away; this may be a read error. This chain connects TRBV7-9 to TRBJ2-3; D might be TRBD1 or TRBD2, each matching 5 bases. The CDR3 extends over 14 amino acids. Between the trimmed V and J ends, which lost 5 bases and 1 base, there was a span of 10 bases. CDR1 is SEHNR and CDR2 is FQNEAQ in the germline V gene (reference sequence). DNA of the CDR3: TGTGCCAGCAGCCGACAGAGGGGCACAGATACGCAGTATTTT. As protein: CASSRQRGTDTQYF.

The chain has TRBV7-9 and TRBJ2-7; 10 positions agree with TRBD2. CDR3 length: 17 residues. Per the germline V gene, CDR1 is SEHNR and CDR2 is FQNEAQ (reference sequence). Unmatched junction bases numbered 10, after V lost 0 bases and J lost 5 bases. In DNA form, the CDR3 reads TGTGCCAGCAGCTTAGCGTTGCCTAGCGGGAGTCTACACGAGCAGTACTTC. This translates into CASSLALPSGSLHEQYF.

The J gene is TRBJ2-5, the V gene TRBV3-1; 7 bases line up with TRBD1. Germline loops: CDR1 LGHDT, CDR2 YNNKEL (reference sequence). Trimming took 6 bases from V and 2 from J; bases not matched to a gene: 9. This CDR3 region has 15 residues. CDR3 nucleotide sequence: TGTGCCAGCAGACGAAGACCGGGACAGCAAGAGACCCAGTACTTC. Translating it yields CASRRRPGQQETQYF.

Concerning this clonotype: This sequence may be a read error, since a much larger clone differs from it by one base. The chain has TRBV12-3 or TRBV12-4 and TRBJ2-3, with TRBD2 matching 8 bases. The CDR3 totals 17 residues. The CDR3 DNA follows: TGTGCCCGCAGCTACAGCCGGGGGGGGGGCAACACAGATACGCAGTATTTT. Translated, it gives CARSYSRGGGNTDTQYF.

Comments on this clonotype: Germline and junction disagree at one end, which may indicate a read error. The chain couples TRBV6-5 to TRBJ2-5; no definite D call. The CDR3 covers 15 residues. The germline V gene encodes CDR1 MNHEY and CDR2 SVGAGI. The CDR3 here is CASSPRPGQQEPQYF. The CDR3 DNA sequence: TGTGCCAGCAGTCCCCGCCCGGGCCAGCAAGAGCCCCAGTACTTC.

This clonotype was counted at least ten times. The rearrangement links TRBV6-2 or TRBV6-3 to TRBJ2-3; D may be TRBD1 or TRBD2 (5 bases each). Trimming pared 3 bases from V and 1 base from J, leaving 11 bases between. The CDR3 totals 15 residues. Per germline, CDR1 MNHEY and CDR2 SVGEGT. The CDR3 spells CASSYGTPGTDTQYF. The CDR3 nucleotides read TGTGCCAGCAGTTATGGGACCCCTGGCACAGATACGCAGTATTTT.

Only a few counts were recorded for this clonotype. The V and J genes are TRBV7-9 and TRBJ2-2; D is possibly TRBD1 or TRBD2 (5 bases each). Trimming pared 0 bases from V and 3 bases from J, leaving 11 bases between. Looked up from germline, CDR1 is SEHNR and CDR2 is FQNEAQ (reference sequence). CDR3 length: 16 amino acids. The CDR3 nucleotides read TGTGCCAGCAGCTTAGCGGGACGTATATACACCGGGGAGCTGTTTTTT. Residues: CASSLAGRIYTGELFF.

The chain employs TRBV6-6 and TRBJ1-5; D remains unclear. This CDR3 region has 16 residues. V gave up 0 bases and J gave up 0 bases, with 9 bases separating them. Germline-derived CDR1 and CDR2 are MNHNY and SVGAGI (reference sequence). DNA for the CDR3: TGTGCCAGCAGTTACTCTTCACTTTATAGCAATCAGCCCCAGCATTTT. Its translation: CASSYSSLYSNQPQHF.

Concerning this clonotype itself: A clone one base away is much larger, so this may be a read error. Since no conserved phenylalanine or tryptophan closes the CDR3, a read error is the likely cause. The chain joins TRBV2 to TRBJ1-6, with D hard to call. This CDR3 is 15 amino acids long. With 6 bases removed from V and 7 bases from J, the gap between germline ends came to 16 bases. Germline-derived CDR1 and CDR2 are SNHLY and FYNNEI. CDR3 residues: CASSPFGGENSPLHL. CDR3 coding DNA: TGTGCCAGCAGCCCCTTCGGAGGTGAGAATTCACCCCTCCACCTT.

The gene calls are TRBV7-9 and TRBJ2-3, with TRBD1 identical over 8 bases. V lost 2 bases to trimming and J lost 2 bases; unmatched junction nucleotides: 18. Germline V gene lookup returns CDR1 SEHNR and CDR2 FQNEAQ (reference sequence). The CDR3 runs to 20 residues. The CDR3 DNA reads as TGTGCCAGCAGCTTAAAAGGACAGGGCGGGCTCGGGTCCGACACAGATACGCAGTATTTT. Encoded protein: CASSLKGQGGLGSDTDTQYF.

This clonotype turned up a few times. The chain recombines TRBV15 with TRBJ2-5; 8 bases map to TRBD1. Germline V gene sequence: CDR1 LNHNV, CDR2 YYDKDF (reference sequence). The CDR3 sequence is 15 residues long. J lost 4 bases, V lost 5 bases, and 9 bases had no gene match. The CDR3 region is CATSSTGADRETQYF. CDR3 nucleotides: TGTGCCACCAGCTCGACAGGGGCCGACCGAGAGACCCAGTACTTC.

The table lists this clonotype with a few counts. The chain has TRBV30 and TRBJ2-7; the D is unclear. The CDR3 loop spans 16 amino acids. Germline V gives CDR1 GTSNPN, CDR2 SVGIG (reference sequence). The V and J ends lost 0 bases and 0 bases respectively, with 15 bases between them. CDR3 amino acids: CAWSVGLGVFSYEQYF. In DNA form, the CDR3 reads TGTGCCTGGAGTGTTGGGCTAGGCGTGTTCTCCTACGAGCAGTACTTC. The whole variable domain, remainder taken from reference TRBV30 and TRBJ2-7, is SQTIHQWPATLVQPVGSPLSLECTVEGTSNPNLYWYRQAAGRGLQLLFYSVGIGQISSEVPQNLSASRPQDRQFILSSKKLLLSDSGFYLCAWSVGLGVFSYEQYFGPGTRLTVT.

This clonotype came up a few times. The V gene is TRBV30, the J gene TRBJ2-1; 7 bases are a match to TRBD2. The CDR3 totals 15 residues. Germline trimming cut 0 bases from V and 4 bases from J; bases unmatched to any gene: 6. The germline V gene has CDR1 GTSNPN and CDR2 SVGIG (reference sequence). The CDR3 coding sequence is TGTGCCTGGAGTGTACGCACTAGCGTATACAATGAGCAGTTCTTC. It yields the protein CAWSVRTSVYNEQFF.

CDR3 coding DNA: TGTGCCAGTAGTATATGGCAGCCCCATGCTAGCACAGATACGCAGTATTTT. Translated, it gives CASSIWQPHASTDTQYF. The chain carries TRBV19 and TRBJ2-3; no firm D call. Germline loops: CDR1 LNHDA, CDR2 SQIVND (reference sequence). Trimming cost V 2 bases and J 0 bases, with 15 bases left between them. The CDR3 has 17 residues.

The CDR3 DNA reads as TGTGCCATCAGTGACAGCATGAACACTGAAGCTTTCTTT. This translates into CAISDSMNTEAFF. The J gene is TRBJ1-1, the V gene TRBV10-3; no clear D gene. The CDR3 is made up of 13 amino acids. Germline assignment: CDR1 ENHRY and CDR2 SYGVKD. V was pared by 3 bases and J by 0 bases, with 5 bases between.

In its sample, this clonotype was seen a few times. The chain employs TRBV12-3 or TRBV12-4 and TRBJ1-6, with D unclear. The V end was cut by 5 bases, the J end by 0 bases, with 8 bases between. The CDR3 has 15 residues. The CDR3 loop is CASSIQSSYNSPLHF. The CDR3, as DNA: TGTGCCAGCAGTATCCAGAGCTCCTATAATTCACCCCTCCACTTT.

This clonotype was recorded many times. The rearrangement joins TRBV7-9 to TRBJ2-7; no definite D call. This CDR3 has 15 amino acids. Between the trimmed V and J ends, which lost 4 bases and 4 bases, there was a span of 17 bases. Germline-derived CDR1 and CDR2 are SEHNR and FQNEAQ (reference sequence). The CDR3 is CASSSAPTPAYEQYF. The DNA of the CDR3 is TGTGCCAGCAGCTCCGCCCCCACTCCTGCGTACGAGCAGTACTTC.

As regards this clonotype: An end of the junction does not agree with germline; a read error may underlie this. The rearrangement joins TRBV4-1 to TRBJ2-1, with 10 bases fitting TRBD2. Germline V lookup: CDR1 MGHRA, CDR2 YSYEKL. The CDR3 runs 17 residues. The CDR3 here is CASSQGPPAGGNNEKFF. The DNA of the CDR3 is TGCGCCAGCAGCCAAGGGCCCCCAGCGGGGGGGAACAATGAGAAGTTCTTC.

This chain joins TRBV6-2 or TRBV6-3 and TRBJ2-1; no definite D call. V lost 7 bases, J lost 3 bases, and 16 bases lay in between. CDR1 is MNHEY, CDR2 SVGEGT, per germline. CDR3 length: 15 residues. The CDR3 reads CASTSLSSLYNEQFF. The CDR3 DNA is TGTGCCAGCACTTCCCTATCATCCCTCTACAATGAGCAGTTCTTC.